The rows below give T cell receptor beta chains drawn from one sample of a study of PD-1 blockade in classical Hodgkin lymphoma. The repertoire was sequenced with immunoSEQ multiplex PCR; TCRdb's copy has only in-frame clones and lacks some. Of roughly 36,000 clones in the sample, about three quarters were seen once. This sample comprised peripheral blood mononuclear cells (PBMCs), obtained before the fourth cycle of nivolumab. The receptors shown here come from a human donor with classical Hodgkin lymphoma. CDR3s include the opening cysteine and the closing phenylalanine or tryptophan. The D gene is left open where the match is weak. The listing skips clone size in some rows; elsewhere it reads once, few, many or a size class.

v_call,clone_size,d_call,j_call,cdr3_nt,cdr3_aa
TRBV9,-,TRBD2,TRBJ2-1,TGTGCCAGCAGCGTAGAAGGCGGGGGGCTGTACAATGAGCAGTTCTTC,CASSVEGGGLYNEQFF
TRBV29-1,-,-,TRBJ1-3,TGCAGCGTTGCCGGCTCTGGAAACACCATATATTTT,CSVAGSGNTIYF
TRBV10-2,-,TRBD1,TRBJ1-5,TGCGCCAGCAGGGGGATCTTACAGGGGGCGATTGGCCCTAGCAATCAGCCCCAGCATTTT,CASRGILQGAIGPSNQPQHF
TRBV10-3,-,-,TRBJ1-1,TGTGCCATCAGTGACCAAAGGGGAGGGGGAATCACTGAAGCTTTCTTT,CAISDQRGGGITEAFF
TRBV30,-,-,TRBJ1-2,TGTGCCTGGAGTCCTACCGTCGCTAACTATGGCTACACCTTC,CAWSPTVANYGYTF
TRBV19,-,-,TRBJ1-1,TGTGCCAGTAGTATAGTGGGCCACCCGAACACTGAAGCTTTCTTT,CASSIVGHPNTEAFF
TRBV19,-,TRBD1,TRBJ2-2,TGTGCCAGTAGCAAAACAGGGGGCACCGGGGAGCTGTTTTTT,CASSKTGGTGELFF
TRBV5-1,-,TRBD2,TRBJ2-7,TGCGCCAGCAGCTTCCAGCGGGGAAACCATTACGAGCAGTACTTC,CASSFQRGNHYEQYF
TRBV10-3,few,-,TRBJ2-5,TGTGCCATCCGGACAGAAGAGACCCAGTACTTC,CAIRTEETQYF
TRBV7-9,-,-,TRBJ2-7,TGTGCCAGCAGCTCTTTAGCCCTTAGCTCCTACGAGCAGTACTTC,CASSSLALSSYEQYF
TRBV2,-,-,TRBJ2-7,TGTGCCAGCAGTCAAGGTCCGATGCCCTCCTACGAGCAGTACTTC,CASSQGPMPSYEQYF
TRBV5-4,few,-,TRBJ1-6,TGTGCCAGCAGCCGGGACCCAAATTCACCCCTCCACTTT,CASSRDPNSPLHF
TRBV19,-,-,TRBJ1-1,TGTGCCAGTAGTATAGATCGTGTGAGTGAAGCTTTCTTT,CASSIDRVSEAFF
TRBV6-6,-,-,TRBJ2-7,TGTGCCAGCAGTTACAGGGGCAAAAACGAGCAGTACTTC,CASSYRGKNEQYF
TRBV5-1,-,TRBD1,TRBJ1-1,TGCGCCAGCAGCTTGGTAGGACAGGGCGGTTTCTTT,CASSLVGQGGFF
TRBV6-6,-,-,TRBJ1-1,TGTGCCAGCAGCCTCCTACTTGGGACTGAAGCTTTCTTT,CASSLLLGTEAFF
TRBV7-2,-,TRBD2,TRBJ2-3,TGTGCCAGCAGCTTAAGCGGGGGGGCTGCAGATACGCAGTATTTT,CASSLSGGAADTQYF
TRBV6-5,-,TRBD1,TRBJ1-6,TGTGCCAGCAGCCAGGGGGCGCCAGGATCACCCCTCCACTTT,CASSQGAPGSPLHF
TRBV7-9,-,-,TRBJ1-6,TGTGCCAGCAGCTACGGGCCCCTGTCCTATAATTCACCCCTCCACTTT,CASSYGPLSYNSPLHF
TRBV2,once,-,TRBJ2-5,TGTGCCAGCAGTGAAATTGGGGGACGAGGCGAGACCCAGTACTTC,CASSEIGGRGETQYF
TRBV10-3,-,TRBD1,TRBJ1-1,TGTGCCATCAGTCCTCTCATGACAGGGTTGAACACTGAAGCTTTCTTT,CAISPLMTGLNTEAFF
TRBV19,-,TRBD1,TRBJ1-5,TGTGCCAGTAGTACCGGGACAGGGATCAGGCCCCAGCATTTT,CASSTGTGIRPQHF
TRBV7-8,-,TRBD1,TRBJ1-4,TGTGCCAGCAGCGTCATGCCGACAGGGAGAAATGAAAAACTGTTTTTT,CASSVMPTGRNEKLFF
TRBV6-1,few,-,TRBJ2-2,TGTGCCAGCAGTGGGAGGAGATCGAACACCGGGGAGCTGTTTTTT,CASSGRRSNTGELFF
TRBV5-5,once,-,TRBJ2-3,TGTGCCACGGGCACAGATACGCAGTATTTT,CATGTDTQYF
TRBV11-2,-,-,TRBJ1-3,TGTGCCAGCAGCTACCTTTCATCTGGAAACACCATATATTTT,CASSYLSSGNTIYF
TRBV9,few,TRBD1,TRBJ1-4,TGTGCCAGCAGCGCAGGCGACAGGGAACCTGAAAAACTGTTTTTT,CASSAGDREPEKLFF
TRBV6-5,-,-,TRBJ1-2,TGTGCCAGCAGTATCTATCAGACAGAAGACTACACCTTC,CASSIYQTEDYTF
TRBV29-1,-,TRBD1,TRBJ1-1,TGCAGCGTTACCGTGACAGGGGTCCCTGAAGCTTTCTTT,CSVTVTGVPEAFF
TRBV5-1,-,-,TRBJ2-2,TGCGCCAGCGGGACTCAGGGGACGAGCACCGGGGAGCTGTTTTTT,CASGTQGTSTGELFF
TRBV5-1,-,-,TRBJ2-3,TGCGCCAGCAGCTTGGGGTTTCTCACGGAGAAGGCCACAGATACGCAGTATTTT,CASSLGFLTEKATDTQYF
TRBV7-2,-,-,TRBJ2-5,TGTGCCAGCAGCCTAACCGGACGGCGGGCCCAAGAGACCCAGTACTTC,CASSLTGRRAQETQYF
TRBV7-2,once,TRBD1,TRBJ2-4,TGTGCCAGCAGCATTCGACAGGGTGGGGTACAAAACATTCAGTACTTC,CASSIRQGGVQNIQYF
TRBV5-4,-,TRBD1,TRBJ2-3,TGTGCCAGCAGCCCGAGGCCTCGACAGGGGGCCCCAGATACGCAGTATTTT,CASSPRPRQGAPDTQYF
TRBV6-5,once,-,TRBJ2-7,TGTGCCAGCAATCTCGCAGGCTCCACCGAGCAGTACTTC,CASNLAGSTEQYF
TRBV9,-,-,TRBJ2-1,TGTGCCAGCAGCGTAGCGGCCCAAAATGAGCAGTTCTTC,CASSVAAQNEQFF
TRBV30,-,TRBD1,TRBJ1-1,TGTGCCTGGCAGCGACAGGGGAACACTGAAGCTTTCTTT,CAWQRQGNTEAFF
TRBV27,-,-,TRBJ1-1,TGTGCCAGCCTTAAGTCAGCGAACACTGAAGCTTTCTTT,CASLKSANTEAFF
TRBV4-3,-,TRBD1,TRBJ1-1,TGCGCCAGCAGCTCGACAGGGGACACTGAAGCTTTCTTT,CASSSTGDTEAFF
TRBV18,-,-,TRBJ1-2,TGTGCCAGCTCACCACAGGGGCCAACTAACTATGGCTACACCTTC,CASSPQGPTNYGYTF
TRBV4-3,-,TRBD1,TRBJ1-2,TGCGCCAGCAGCCGAACATCGGGACAGCTCTATGGCTACACCTTC,CASSRTSGQLYGYTF
TRBV21-1,-,-,TRBJ2-1,TGTGCCAGCAGCGAAAGGGTGAGGGGTAAGTTCTTC,CASSERVRGKFF
TRBV10-2,few,TRBD1,TRBJ2-5,TGCGCCAGCAGTGTGATAGCCGGGACAGGGGGCGGAGAGACCCAGTACTTC,CASSVIAGTGGGETQYF
TRBV2,-,-,TRBJ2-2,TGTGCCAGCACTCCGACCCTCAGTCTCCAGGCCGGGGAGCTGTTTTTT,CASTPTLSLQAGELFF
TRBV5-1,-,TRBD1,TRBJ1-2,TGCGCCAGCAGCTTGGGAAGACGGGACAGGGCTAACTATGGCTACACCTTC,CASSLGRRDRANYGYTF
TRBV4-1,-,-,TRBJ1-1,TGCGCCAGCAGCAGCGGGGGTTGGGACACTGAAGCTTTCTTT,CASSSGGWDTEAFF
TRBV5-6,-,TRBD1,TRBJ2-3,TGTGCCAGCTCCTCCAGGGGGCCCGCAGATACGCAGTATTTT,CASSSRGPADTQYF
TRBV6-1,-,-,TRBJ2-7,TGTGCCAGCAGTGAATCCGGGAAGAACGAGCAGTACTTC,CASSESGKNEQYF
TRBV19,-,-,TRBJ1-5,TGTGCCAGTAGTATTAAGGGTATAGGGGAGTCTGGACAGCCCCAGCATTTT,CASSIKGIGESGQPQHF
TRBV14,-,-,TRBJ2-7,TGTGCCAGCAGCCAAGAACAGGGACCCTACGAGCAGTACTTC,CASSQEQGPYEQYF
TRBV7-9,-,TRBD1,TRBJ1-1,TGTGCCAGCAGCTTAGGCGGGACAGGGAACACTGAAGCTTTCTTT,CASSLGGTGNTEAFF
TRBV29-1,once,-,TRBJ1-1,TGCAGCGGGGGGGACGGGAACACTGAAGCTTTCTTT,CSGGDGNTEAFF